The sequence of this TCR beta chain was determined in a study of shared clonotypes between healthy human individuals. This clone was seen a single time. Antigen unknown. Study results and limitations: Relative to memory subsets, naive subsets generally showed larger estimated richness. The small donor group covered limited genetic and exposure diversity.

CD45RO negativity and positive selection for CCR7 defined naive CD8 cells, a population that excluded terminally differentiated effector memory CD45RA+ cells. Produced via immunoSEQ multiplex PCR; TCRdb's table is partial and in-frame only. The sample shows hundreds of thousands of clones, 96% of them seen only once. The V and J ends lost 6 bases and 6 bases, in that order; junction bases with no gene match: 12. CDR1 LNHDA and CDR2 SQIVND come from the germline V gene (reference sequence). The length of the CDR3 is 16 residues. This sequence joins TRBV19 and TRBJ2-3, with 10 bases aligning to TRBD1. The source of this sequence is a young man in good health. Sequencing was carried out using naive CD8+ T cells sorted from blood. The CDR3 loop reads CASRGTNGTGADTQYF. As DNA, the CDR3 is TGTGCCAGTAGGGGAACCAACGGGACAGGGGCCGATACGCAGTATTTT. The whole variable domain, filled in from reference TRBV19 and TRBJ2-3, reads DGGITQSPKYLFRKEGQNVTLSCEQNLNHDAMYWYRQDPGQGLRLIYYSQIVNDFQKGDIAEGYSVSREKKESFPLTVTSAQKNPTAFYLCASRGTNGTGADTQYFGPGTRLTVL.